The 7 T cell receptor beta chains in this list originate from one sample, sequenced in a study of control samples from healthy donors and cancer patients (dated by TCRdb to the early 2020s). The library came from the immunoSEQ multiplex PCR assay. This immuneACCESS table, as held by TCRdb, lists in-frame sequences with V and J called but not all clones. Of the missing ones, under half trace to an unresolved V gene in checked studies; the others have no known cause. For this sample the table gives approximately 100,000 clones, of which around 80% were detected only once. The biggest ten clones account for roughly 2% of the sample. Sequenced sample: blood. Receptor source: a man in his fifties or sixties in good health.

The rearrangement links TRBV11-1 to TRBJ1-1; D gene unclear. Germline V CDR1 and CDR2: SGHAT, FQDESV (reference sequence). This CDR3 region has 13 residues. The V gene lost 7 bases and the J gene lost 3 bases, with 12 bases spanning the gap. The CDR3 here is CASTREGYTEAFF. The CDR3 coding sequence is TGTGCCAGCACCCGGGAGGGATACACTGAAGCTTTCTTT. Using reference TRBV11-1 and TRBJ1-1 for the parts outside the CDR3, the full variable domain is EAEVAQSPRYKITEKSQAVAFWCDPISGHATLYWYRQILGQGPELLVQFQDESVVDDSQLPKDRFSAERLKGVDSTLKIQPAELGDSAMYLCASTREGYTEAFFGQGTRLTVV.

The gene calls are TRBV5-6 and TRBJ2-6, with D unclear. The CDR3 is 15 residues long. With 3 bases removed from V and 0 bases from J, the gap between germline ends came to 7 bases. CDR1 is SGHDT and CDR2 is YYEEEE in the germline V gene. The CDR3 DNA reads TGTGCCAGCAGCTCCCTACGCTCTGGGGCCAACGTCCTGACTTTC. Translated: CASSSLRSGANVLTF.

The V and J genes are TRBV30 and TRBJ1-5; D might be TRBD1 (5 bases). There are 14 residues in the CDR3. Trimming shortened V by 3 bases and J by 2 bases, and 11 bases separated the two germline ends. CDR1 GTSNPN and CDR2 SVGIG come from the germline V gene (reference sequence). The CDR3 DNA sequence: TGTGCCTGGAGCGCGGGGGGACGCAATCAGCCCCAGCATTTT. Translated: CAWSAGGRNQPQHF.

The J gene is TRBJ2-4, the V gene TRBV9; 10 bases match TRBD2. Looked up from germline, CDR1 is SGDLS and CDR2 is YYNGEE. The trim removed 4 bases at V and 1 base at J, leaving 11 bases unmatched. The CDR3 has 18 residues. CDR3 region: CASSPGRLAGVAKNIQYF. For the CDR3, the DNA is TGTGCCAGCAGCCCTGGGAGGCTAGCGGGAGTGGCCAAAAACATTCAGTACTTC.

Turning to this clone: At one end the junction does not follow the germline gene, possibly because of a read error. The chain is built from TRBV7-7 and TRBJ2-5; 11 nucleotides agree with TRBD1. This CDR3 comprises 17 residues. The germline V gene encodes CDR1 SSHAT and CDR2 FNYEAQ (reference sequence). The CDR3 DNA is TGTGCTAGCAGCTTAGCAGGTTGGACAGGGGGCCCAGAGACCCAGTACTTC. It is translated as CASSLAGWTGGPETQYF.

The V and J genes are TRBV24-1 and TRBJ2-7; 9 bases fit TRBD1. The V gene's germline CDR1 is KGHDR and CDR2 SFDVKD. This CDR3 is 15 amino acids long. V lost 4 bases to trimming and J lost 2 bases; unmatched junction nucleotides: 5. This CDR3 is CATSDKQGATYEQYF. CDR3 nucleotides: TGTGCCACCAGTGACAAACAGGGGGCCACCTACGAGCAGTACTTC.

This clone was seen just once. The chain uses TRBV6-1 and TRBJ2-4, with 9 bases lining up with TRBD1. This CDR3 comprises 16 residues. V lost 4 bases to trimming and J lost 7 bases; unmatched junction nucleotides: 11. Germline loops: CDR1 MNHNS, CDR2 SASEGT. CDR3 sequence: CASSGNPDRGGNIQYF. DNA of the CDR3: TGTGCCAGCAGTGGAAATCCGGACAGGGGAGGTAACATTCAGTACTTC.